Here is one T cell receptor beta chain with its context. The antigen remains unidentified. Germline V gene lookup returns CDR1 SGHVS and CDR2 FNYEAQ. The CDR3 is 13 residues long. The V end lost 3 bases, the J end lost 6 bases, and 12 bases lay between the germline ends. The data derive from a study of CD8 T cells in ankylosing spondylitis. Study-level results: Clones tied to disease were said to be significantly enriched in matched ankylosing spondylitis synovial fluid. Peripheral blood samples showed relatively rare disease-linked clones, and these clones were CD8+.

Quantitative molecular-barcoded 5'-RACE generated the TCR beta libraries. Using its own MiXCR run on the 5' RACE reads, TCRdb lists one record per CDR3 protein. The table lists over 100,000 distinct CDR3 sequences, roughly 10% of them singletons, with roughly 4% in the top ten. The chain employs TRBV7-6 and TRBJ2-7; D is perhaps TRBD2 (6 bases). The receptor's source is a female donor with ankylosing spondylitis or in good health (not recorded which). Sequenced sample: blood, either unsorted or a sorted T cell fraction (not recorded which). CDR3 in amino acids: CASSFSGGAEQYF. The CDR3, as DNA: TGTGCCAGCAGCTTTAGTGGAGGGGCCGAGCAGTACTTC.